The 8 T cell receptor beta chains below were found in one sample sequenced in a study of blood T cell repertoires in COVID-19. Clones were read by immunoSEQ multiplex PCR, and TCRdb kept only the in-frame ones, dropping some. The sample lists under 150,000 clones; 85% to 90% were seen once. Input material: peripheral blood. All receptors derive from a man aged 50-59 years with acute or convalescent COVID-19.

The genes are TRBV2 and TRBJ2-1; D is uncertain. The germline V gene encodes CDR1 SNHLY and CDR2 FYNNEI. V dropped 7 bases and J dropped 10 bases, with 11 bases sitting between them. The CDR3 has 11 amino acids. The CDR3 reads CASIPVVEQFF. Written as DNA, the CDR3 is TGTGCCAGCATACCGGTGGTGGAGCAGTTCTTC. The full variable domain, completed using reference TRBV2 and TRBJ2-1, is EPEVTQTPSHQVTQMGQEVILRCVPISNHLYFYWYRQILGQKVEFLVSFYNNEISEKSEIFDDQFSVERPDGSNFTLKIRSTKLEDSAMYFCASIPVVEQFFGPGTRLTVL.

The CDR3 loop is CASSRTGGETQYF. The DNA for the CDR3 is TGTGCCAGTAGTCGGACAGGAGGAGAGACCCAGTACTTC. The chain uses TRBV19 and TRBJ2-5; 7 bases match TRBD1. V shed 5 bases, J shed 4 bases, and the junction held 4 bases outside the gene matches. The CDR3 sequence is 13 residues long. The germline CDR1 and CDR2 sequences are LNHDA and SQIVND (reference sequence).

The chain carries TRBV7-2 and TRBJ1-4; 8 bases match TRBD1. The length of the CDR3 is 15 residues. V lost 5 bases, J lost 2 bases, and 4 bases stayed unmatched. CDR1 SGHTA and CDR2 FQGNSA come from the germline V gene. The CDR3 sequence is CASSRTGLTNEKLFF. The CDR3 coding sequence is TGTGCCAGCAGCCGGACAGGGCTTACTAATGAAAAACTGTTTTTT.

This chain uses TRBV6-1 with TRBJ1-1; D gene uncertain. This CDR3 spans 13 amino acids. The germline V gene encodes CDR1 MNHNS and CDR2 SASEGT. V was shortened by 0 bases and J by 11 bases, with 13 bases between the two germline ends. The CDR3 loop reads CASSEAPWERAFF. CDR3 bases: TGTGCCAGCAGTGAAGCGCCGTGGGAGCGGGCTTTCTTT.

The chain joins TRBV5-4 to TRBJ2-1, with TRBD2 identical over 11 bases. The CDR3 has 16 amino acids. J gave up 7 bases and V 4 bases, and 10 bases lay outside the gene matches. The germline CDR1 and CDR2 sequences are SGHNT and YYREEE (reference sequence). CDR3 bases: TGTGCCAGCAGCGACCCGACTAGCGGGACGGGGAATGAGCAGTTCTTC. As protein: CASSDPTSGTGNEQFF.

The V gene is TRBV11-2, the J gene TRBJ1-4; D ambiguous. The germline gives CDR1 SGHAT, CDR2 FQNNGV. With 5 bases removed from V and 11 bases from J, the gap between germline ends came to 21 bases. CDR3 length equals 15 residues. CDR3 amino acids: CASSPRLGRASKLFF. DNA for the CDR3: TGTGCCAGCAGCCCCCGTCTTGGTCGAGCTTCGAAACTGTTTTTT.

The rearrangement uses TRBV5-5 and TRBJ1-1, with 7 bases fitting TRBD1. CDR1 is SGHKS, CDR2 YYEKEE, per germline (reference sequence). Trimming removed 3 bases from V and 9 bases from J; junction bases left unmatched: 11. CDR3 length: 14 amino acids. The CDR3, as DNA: TGTGCCAGCAGCTCGGAGCCGGGACAGCCCCAAGCTTTCTTT. Amino acid sequence: CASSSEPGQPQAFF.

This chain joins TRBV18 and TRBJ2-3, with a tentative D call TRBD1 (6 bases). CDR1 is KGHSH and CDR2 is LQKENI in the germline V gene. CDR3 size: 15 residues. V dropped 1 base and J dropped 2 bases, with 10 bases sitting between them. CDR3 nucleotides: TGTGCCAGCTCACCACGACAGGCTTCCACAGATACGCAGTATTTT. Its translation is CASSPRQASTDTQYF.